The present T cell receptor beta chain was sequenced within a study of tumor-infiltrating lymphocytes in primary liver carcinoma. Study-wide points: When set against blood, tumors had a significantly higher top-250-clone fraction (p = 0.039).

Germline DNA was also extracted, while the blood RNA originated from unsorted whole blood. The patients lived with chronic HBV infection and had not yet received any treatment. A primer matching the constant region was used to make TCR beta cDNA from 500 to 600 ng of total RNA. ARM-PCR was slightly modified, and three nested multiplex PCR rounds with it gave rise to the TCR beta libraries. TCRdb ran MiXCR on the multiplex PCR reads and lists one entry per CDR3 protein. Found here are about 310,000 distinct CDR3 sequences, 45% to 70% of them singletons; the top ten hold 15% to 20%. Concerning this clonotype itself: Its cognate antigen is unknown. One end of the junction is discordant with germline, which a read error may explain.

The sequenced sample was peripheral blood. The receptor was derived from a woman younger than 45 with primary liver carcinoma and hepatitis B virus infection.

CDR3 sequence: CASSLPGSGGITQYF. The DNA for the CDR3 is TGTGCCAGCAGTTTACCCGGGAGTGGCGGTATTACGCAATATTTT. The chain joins TRBV12-3 or TRBV12-4 to TRBJ2-3; perhaps TRBD2 as D (6 bases). There are 15 residues in the CDR3.